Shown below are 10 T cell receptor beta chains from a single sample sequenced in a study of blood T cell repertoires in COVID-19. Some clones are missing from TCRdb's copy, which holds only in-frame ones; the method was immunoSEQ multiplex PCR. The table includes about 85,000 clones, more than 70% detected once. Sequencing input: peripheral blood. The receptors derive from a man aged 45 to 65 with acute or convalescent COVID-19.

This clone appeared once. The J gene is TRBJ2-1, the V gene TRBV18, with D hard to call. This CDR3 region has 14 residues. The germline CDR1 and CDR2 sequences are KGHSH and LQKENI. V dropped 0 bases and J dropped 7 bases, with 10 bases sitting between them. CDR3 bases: TGTGCCAGCTCACCACCCCCTAGTTGGAATGAGCAGTTCTTC. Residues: CASSPPPSWNEQFF.

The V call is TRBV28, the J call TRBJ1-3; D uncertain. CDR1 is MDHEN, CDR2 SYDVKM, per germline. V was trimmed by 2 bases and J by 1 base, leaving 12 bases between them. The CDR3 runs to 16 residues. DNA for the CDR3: TGTGCCAGCAGTTTAAATCCCCTTCTATCTGGAAACACCATATATTTT. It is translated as CASSLNPLLSGNTIYF.

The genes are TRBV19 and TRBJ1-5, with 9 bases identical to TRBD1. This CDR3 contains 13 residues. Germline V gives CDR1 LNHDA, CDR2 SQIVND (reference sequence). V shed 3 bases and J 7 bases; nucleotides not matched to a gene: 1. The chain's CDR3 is CASSMTGGQPQHF. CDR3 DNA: TGTGCCAGTAGTATGACAGGGGGGCAGCCCCAGCATTTT.

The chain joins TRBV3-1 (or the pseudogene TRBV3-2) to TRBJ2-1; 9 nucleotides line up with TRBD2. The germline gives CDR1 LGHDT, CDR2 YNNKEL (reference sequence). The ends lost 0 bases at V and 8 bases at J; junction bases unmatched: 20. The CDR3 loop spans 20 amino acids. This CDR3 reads CASSQDLGAGGSWGSDEQFF. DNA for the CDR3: TGTGCCAGCAGCCAAGATCTGGGAGCGGGAGGATCCTGGGGGTCGGATGAGCAGTTCTTC.

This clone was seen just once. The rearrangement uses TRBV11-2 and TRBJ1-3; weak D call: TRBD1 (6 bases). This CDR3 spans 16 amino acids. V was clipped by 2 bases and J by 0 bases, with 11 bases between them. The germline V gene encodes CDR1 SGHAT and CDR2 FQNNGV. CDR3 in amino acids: CASSLLRGRSGNTIYF. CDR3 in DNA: TGTGCCAGCAGCTTACTGCGGGGGCGCTCTGGAAACACCATATATTTT.

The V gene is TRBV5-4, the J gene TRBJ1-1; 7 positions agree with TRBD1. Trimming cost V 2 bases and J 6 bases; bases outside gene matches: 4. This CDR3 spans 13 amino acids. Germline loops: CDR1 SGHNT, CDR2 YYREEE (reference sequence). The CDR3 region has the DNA TGTGCCAGCAGCTTCCAGGGGGGCGCTGAAGCTTTCTTT. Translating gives CASSFQGGAEAFF.

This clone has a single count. CDR3 loop: CASSVGTGYEKLFF. As DNA, the CDR3 is TGTGCCAGCAGCGTAGGGACAGGGTATGAAAAACTGTTTTTT. This sequence joins TRBV9 and TRBJ1-4; 8 positions agree with TRBD1. Unmatched junction bases numbered 1, after V lost 0 bases and J lost 6 bases. The CDR3 length is 14 residues. CDR1 and CDR2 (germline): SGDLS, YYNGEE.

In DNA form, the CDR3 reads TGCGCCAGCACCGGGACTAGCCAAGAGACCCAGTACTTC. Protein product: CASTGTSQETQYF. The chain employs TRBV5-1 and TRBJ2-5, with 8 bases that match TRBD2. CDR3 length: 13 amino acids. In germline, CDR1 is SGHRS, CDR2 YFSETQ. V shed 6 bases and J 1 base; nucleotides not matched to a gene: 2.

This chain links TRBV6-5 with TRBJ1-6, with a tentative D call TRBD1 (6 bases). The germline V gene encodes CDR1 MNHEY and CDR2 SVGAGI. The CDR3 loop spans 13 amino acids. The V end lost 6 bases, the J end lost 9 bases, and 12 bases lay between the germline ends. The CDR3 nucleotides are TGTGCCAGCAGGAGGACAGAACTTTCACCCCTCCACTTT. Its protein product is CASRRTELSPLHF.

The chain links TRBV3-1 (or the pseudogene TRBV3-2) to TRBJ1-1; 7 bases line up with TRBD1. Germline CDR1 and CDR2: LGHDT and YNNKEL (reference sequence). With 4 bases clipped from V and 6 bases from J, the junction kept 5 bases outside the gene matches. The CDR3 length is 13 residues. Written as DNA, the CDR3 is TGTGCCAGCAGCCTGCGACAGGGTCCTGAAGCTTTCTTT. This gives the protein CASSLRQGPEAFF.